This T cell receptor beta chain comes out of a study of blood T cell repertoires in COVID-19. From germline, CDR1 is LNHDA and CDR2 SQIVND (reference sequence). The V end lost 0 bases, the J end lost 11 bases, and 14 bases lay between the germline ends. The CDR3 length is 14 residues. The table came from immunoSEQ multiplex PCR; TCRdb's copy has only in-frame clones and leaves some out. The sample comprises some 300,000 clones, roughly 86% of which are singletons, and 1.8% rests with the top ten. This receptor was obtained from a woman in her twenties or thirties with COVID-19, enrolled during active disease. The sample consisted of peripheral blood. The chain has TRBV19 and TRBJ1-5; D remains ambiguous. CDR3 in amino acids: CASSIDSPVIAQHF. DNA of the CDR3: TGTGCCAGTAGTATAGATTCACCGGTCATAGCCCAGCATTTT.